This T cell receptor beta chain stems from a study of lymphopenia after photon versus proton radiotherapy. The CDR3 totals 14 residues. CDR1 SGHTA and CDR2 FQGNSA come from the germline V gene. After removal of 6 bases from V and 8 bases from J, the junction contained 2 bases not matched to a gene. Method: immunoSEQ multiplex PCR; TCRdb's copy keeps in-frame clones and lacks some. The data contain 25,000 to 30,000 clones, over 80% of them singletons. This specimen consisted of peripheral blood, obtained from a patient treated with photon-based radiotherapy. The clonotype was recovered from a woman in her forties or fifties with pancreatic cancer. V gene TRBV7-2 combines with J gene TRBJ2-1; 15 bases fit TRBD2. The CDR3 nucleotides read TGTGCCAGCAGAAGGACTAGCGGGAGGGATGAGCAGTTCTTC. Its translation is CASRRTSGRDEQFF.